Shown below are 11 T cell receptor beta chains from a single sample sequenced in a study of cytomegalovirus exposure and HLA in healthy donors. Amplification used 60 Vbeta primers and 13 Jbeta primers. Libraries were prepared by immunoSEQ multiplex PCR; TCRdb keeps only in-frame clonotypes and omits some of them. The sample has about 150,000 clones; over 60% are singletons. The sequenced sample was PBMCs. These receptors were collected from a man aged 40-55 years in good health and CMV-seropositive.

This clone was picked up a small number of times. The V gene is TRBV2, the J gene TRBJ2-1; 11 positions match TRBD2. The length of the CDR3 is 14 residues. Germline-derived CDR1 and CDR2 are SNHLY and FYNNEI. Trimming took 6 bases from V and 8 from J; bases not matched to a gene: 6. CDR3 residues: CASRGLAVRDEQFF. CDR3 sequence (DNA): TGTGCCAGCAGGGGACTAGCGGTCAGGGATGAGCAGTTCTTC. The complete variable domain, with remaining parts taken from reference TRBV2 and TRBJ2-1, reads EPEVTQTPSHQVTQMGQEVILRCVPISNHLYFYWYRQILGQKVEFLVSFYNNEISEKSEIFDDQFSVERPDGSNFTLKIRSTKLEDSAMYFCASRGLAVRDEQFFGPGTRLTVL.

The sample holds one count of this clone. The chain uses TRBV25-1 and TRBJ1-1, with D maybe TRBD1 (5 bases). V lost 3 bases to trimming and J lost 0 bases, with 11 bases between them. This CDR3 has 15 residues. Looked up from germline, CDR1 is MGHDK and CDR2 is SYGVNS. Here the CDR3 reads CASSDGPGLNTEAFF. CDR3 DNA sequence: TGTGCCAGCAGTGATGGTCCAGGGCTGAACACTGAAGCTTTCTTT.

This clone is a singleton in its sample. The chain has TRBV27 and TRBJ2-2; 8 positions match TRBD2. This CDR3 is 13 amino acids long. Trimming cost V 10 bases and J 4 bases; bases outside gene matches: 5. The germline CDR1 and CDR2 sequences are MNHEY and SMNVEV (reference sequence). This CDR3 is CATGSGSTGELFF. DNA for the CDR3: TGTGCCACCGGGAGCGGGAGCACCGGGGAGCTGTTTTTT.

This clone was counted a few times. The chain uses TRBV7-9 and TRBJ1-2; D gene ambiguous. V shed 4 bases and J shed 6 bases, with 6 bases lying between them. Germline CDR1 reads SEHNR; CDR2 reads FQNEAQ (reference sequence). This CDR3 has 11 amino acids. CDR3 nucleotide sequence: TGTGCCAGCAGCTATCCTAATGGCTACACCTTC. Translated, it gives CASSYPNGYTF.

This rearrangement joins TRBV5-1 to TRBJ1-4; possible D gene TRBD1, 6 bases. CDR1 is SGHRS, CDR2 YFSETQ, per germline. The V gene lost 4 bases and the J gene lost 2 bases, with 15 bases spanning the gap. The CDR3 is made up of 16 amino acids. Here the CDR3 DNA reads TGCGCCAGCAGCCGTGACCCTCAGGGGACTAATGAAAAACTGTTTTTT. Translated: CASSRDPQGTNEKLFF.

The chain employs TRBV9 and TRBJ2-7, with 9 bases fitting TRBD2. This CDR3 has 16 residues. CDR1 SGDLS and CDR2 YYNGEE come from the germline V gene. V lost 0 bases and J lost 0; bases outside the gene matches: 4. CDR3: CASSVDGTSLSYEQYF. Here the CDR3 DNA reads TGTGCCAGCAGCGTAGACGGGACTAGCCTCTCCTACGAGCAGTACTTC.

The V call is TRBV5-1, the J call TRBJ2-3; 10 positions agree with TRBD2. This CDR3 region has 14 residues. After removal of 4 bases from V and 7 bases from J, the junction contained 6 bases not matched to a gene. CDR1 and CDR2 from the germline V gene are SGHRS and YFSETQ. The CDR3 region is CASSPTTSGNTQYF. Written as DNA, the CDR3 is TGCGCCAGCAGCCCCACTACTAGCGGGAATACGCAGTATTTT.

The rearrangement uses TRBV5-5 and TRBJ2-5, with 8 bases matching TRBD2. Gene TRBJ2-7 matches the end of the DNA better, so the J call may be wrong. This CDR3 spans 14 amino acids. CDR1 SGHKS and CDR2 YYEKEE come from the germline V gene (reference sequence). The CDR3 sequence is CASSLAGSSYEQYF. The CDR3 region has the DNA TGTGCCAGCAGCCTAGCGGGCAGCTCCTACGAGCAGTACTTC.

This clone was picked up a small number of times. The rearrangement joins TRBV6-5 to TRBJ2-3; D gene ambiguous. V dropped 5 bases and J dropped 4 bases, with 4 bases sitting between them. The CDR3 is 11 amino acids. Germline V CDR1 and CDR2: MNHEY, SVGAGI. CDR3 sequence (DNA): TGTGCCAGCAGTCAGGCAGATACGCAGTATTTT. This encodes CASSQADTQYF.

The chain has TRBV5-1 and TRBJ2-7, with 7 nucleotides matching TRBD1. J was trimmed by 0 bases and V by 6 bases; bases with no gene match: 18. The CDR3 contains 18 residues. The germline gives CDR1 SGHRS, CDR2 YFSETQ. Written as DNA, the CDR3 is TGCGCCAGCACCTTACAGGGGACGGGTGCGGGCCCCTCCTACGAGCAGTACTTC. It yields the protein CASTLQGTGAGPSYEQYF.

With regard to this clone: The junction does not match germline at one end; this may be a read error. The chain carries TRBV7-9 and TRBJ1-5, with D unresolved. This CDR3 comprises 14 residues. Germline CDR1 and CDR2: SEHNR and FQNEAQ (reference sequence). CDR3 coding DNA: TGTTCCAGCAGCTTAGGTGGGCGTGATCAGCCCCAGCATTTT. Amino acids: CSSSLGGRDQPQHF. Supplemented by reference TRBV7-9 and TRBJ1-5, the full variable domain reads DTGVSQNPRHKITKRGQNVTFRCDPISEHNRLYWYRQTLGQGPEFLTYFQNEAQLEKSRLLSDRFSAERPKGSFSTLEIQRTEQGDSAMYLCSSSLGGRDQPQHFGDGTRLSIL.